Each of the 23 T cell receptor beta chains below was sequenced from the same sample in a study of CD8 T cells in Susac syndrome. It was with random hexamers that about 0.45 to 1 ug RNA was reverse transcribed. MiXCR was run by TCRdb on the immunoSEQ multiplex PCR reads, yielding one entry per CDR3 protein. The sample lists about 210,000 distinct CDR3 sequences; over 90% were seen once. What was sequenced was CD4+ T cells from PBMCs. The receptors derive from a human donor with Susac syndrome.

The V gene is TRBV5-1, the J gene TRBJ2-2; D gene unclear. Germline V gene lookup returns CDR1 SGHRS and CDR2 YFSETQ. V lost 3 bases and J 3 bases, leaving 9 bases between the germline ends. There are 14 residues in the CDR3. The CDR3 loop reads CASSYNTHTGELFF. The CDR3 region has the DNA TGCGCCAGCAGCTATAACACCCACACCGGGGAGCTGTTTTTT.

CDR3 in amino acids: CAWSVERGTGTPNTEAFF. Here the CDR3 DNA reads TGTGCCTGGAGTGTAGAGCGGGGCACCGGGACCCCGAACACTGAAGCTTTCTTT. The chain carries TRBV30 and TRBJ1-1; TRBD1 is a possible D gene (5 bases). The CDR3 runs 18 residues. Germline V CDR1 and CDR2: GTSNPN, SVGIG (reference sequence). V lost 0 bases to trimming and J lost 1 base, with 21 bases between them.

The CDR3 sequence: CASSLGAGYAGELFF. The CDR3 DNA follows: TGTGCCAGCAGCTTAGGTGCAGGGTATGCCGGGGAGCTGTTTTTT. The chain couples TRBV11-2 to TRBJ2-2; D is possibly TRBD1 (5 bases). The germline V gene encodes CDR1 SGHAT and CDR2 FQNNGV. V lost 1 base to trimming and J lost 6 bases, with 12 bases between them. The length of the CDR3 is 15 residues. Based on the CDR3 plus reference TRBV11-2 and TRBJ2-2, the full variable domain is EAGVAQSPRYKIIEKRQSVAFWCNPISGHATLYWYQQILGQGPKLLIQFQNNGVVDDSQLPKDRFSAERLKGVDSTLKIQPAKLEDSAVYLCASSLGAGYAGELFFGEGSRLTVL.

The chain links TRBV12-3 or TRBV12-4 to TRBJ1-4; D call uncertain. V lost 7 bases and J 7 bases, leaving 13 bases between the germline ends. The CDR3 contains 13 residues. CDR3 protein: CASTRGSGEKLFF. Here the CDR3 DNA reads TGTGCCAGCACCCGGGGAAGTGGTGAAAAACTGTTTTTT.

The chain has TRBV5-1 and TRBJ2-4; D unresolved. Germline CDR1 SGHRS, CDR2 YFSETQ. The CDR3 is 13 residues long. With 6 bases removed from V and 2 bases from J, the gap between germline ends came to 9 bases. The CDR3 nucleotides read TGCGCCAGCAAGGGCGTTCCCAAAAACATTCAGTACTTC. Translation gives CASKGVPKNIQYF.

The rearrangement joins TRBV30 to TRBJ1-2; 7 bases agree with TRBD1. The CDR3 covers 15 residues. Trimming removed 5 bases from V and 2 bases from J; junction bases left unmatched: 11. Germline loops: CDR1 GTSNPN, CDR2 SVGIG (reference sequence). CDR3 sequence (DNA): TGTGCCTGGGAGTCCGGGACAGTGTCGAACTATGGCTACACCTTC. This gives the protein CAWESGTVSNYGYTF.

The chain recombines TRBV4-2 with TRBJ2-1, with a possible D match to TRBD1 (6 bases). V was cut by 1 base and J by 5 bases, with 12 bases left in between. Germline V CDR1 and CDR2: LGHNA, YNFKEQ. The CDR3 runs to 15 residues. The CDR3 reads CASSQAHRDNNEQFF. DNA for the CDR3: TGTGCCAGCAGCCAAGCGCACAGGGACAACAATGAGCAGTTCTTC.

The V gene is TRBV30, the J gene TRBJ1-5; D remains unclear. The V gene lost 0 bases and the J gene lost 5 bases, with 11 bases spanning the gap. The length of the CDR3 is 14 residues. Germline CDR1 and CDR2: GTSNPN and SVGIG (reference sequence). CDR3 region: CAWSVDATYQPQHF. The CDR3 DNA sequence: TGTGCCTGGAGTGTTGACGCGACATATCAGCCCCAGCATTTT.

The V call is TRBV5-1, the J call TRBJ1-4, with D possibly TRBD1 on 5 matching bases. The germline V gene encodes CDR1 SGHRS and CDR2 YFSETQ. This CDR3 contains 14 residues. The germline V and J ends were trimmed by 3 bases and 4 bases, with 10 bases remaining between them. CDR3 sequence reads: CASSSGLLNEKLFF. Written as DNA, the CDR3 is TGCGCCAGCAGCTCGGGACTCCTTAATGAAAAACTGTTTTTT. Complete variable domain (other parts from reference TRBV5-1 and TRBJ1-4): KAGVTQTPRYLIKTRGQQVTLSCSPISGHRSVSWYQQTPGQGLQFLFEYFSETQRNKGNFPGRFSGRQFSNSRSEMNVSTLELGDSALYLCASSSGLLNEKLFFGSGTQLSVL.

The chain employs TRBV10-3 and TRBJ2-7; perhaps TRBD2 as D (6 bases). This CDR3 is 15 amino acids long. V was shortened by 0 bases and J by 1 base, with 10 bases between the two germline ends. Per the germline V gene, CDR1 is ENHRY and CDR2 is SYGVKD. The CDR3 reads CAISESVAGSYEQYF. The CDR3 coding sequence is TGTGCCATCAGTGAGTCTGTGGCGGGGTCCTACGAGCAGTACTTC.

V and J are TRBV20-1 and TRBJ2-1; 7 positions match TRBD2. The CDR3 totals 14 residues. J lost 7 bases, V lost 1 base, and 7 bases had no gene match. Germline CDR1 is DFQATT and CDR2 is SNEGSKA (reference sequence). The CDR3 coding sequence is TGCAGTGCTAGAGGGGGAAGACTAGCAAATGAGCAGTTCTTC. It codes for CSARGGRLANEQFF.

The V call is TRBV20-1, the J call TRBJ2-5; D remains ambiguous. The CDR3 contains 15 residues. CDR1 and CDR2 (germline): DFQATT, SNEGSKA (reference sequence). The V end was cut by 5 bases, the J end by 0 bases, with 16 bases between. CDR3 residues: CSAGPVGPYQETQYF. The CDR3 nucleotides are TGCAGTGCTGGACCAGTAGGTCCGTACCAAGAGACCCAGTACTTC.

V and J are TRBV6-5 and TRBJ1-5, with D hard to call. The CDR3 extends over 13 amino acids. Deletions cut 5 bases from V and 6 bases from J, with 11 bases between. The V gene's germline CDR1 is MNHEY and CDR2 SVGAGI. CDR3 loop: CASSPLRIQPQHF. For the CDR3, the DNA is TGTGCCAGCAGTCCACTTCGAATTCAGCCCCAGCATTTT.

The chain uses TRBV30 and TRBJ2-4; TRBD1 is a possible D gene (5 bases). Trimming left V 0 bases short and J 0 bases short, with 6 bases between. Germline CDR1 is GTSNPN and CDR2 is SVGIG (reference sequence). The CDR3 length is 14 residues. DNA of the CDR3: TGTGCCTGGAGTGTAAGGGGAGCCAAAAACATTCAGTACTTC. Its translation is CAWSVRGAKNIQYF. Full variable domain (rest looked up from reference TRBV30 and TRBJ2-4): SQTIHQWPATLVQPVGSPLSLECTVEGTSNPNLYWYRQAAGRGLQLLFYSVGIGQISSEVPQNLSASRPQDRQFILSSKKLLLSDSGFYLCAWSVRGAKNIQYFGAGTRLSVL.

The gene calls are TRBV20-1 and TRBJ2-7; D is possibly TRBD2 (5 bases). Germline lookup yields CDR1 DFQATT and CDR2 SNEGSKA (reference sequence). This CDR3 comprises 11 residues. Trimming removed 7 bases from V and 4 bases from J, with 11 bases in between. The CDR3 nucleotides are TGCAGTGTTCCGGGAACGTACGAGCAGTACTTC. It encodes CSVPGTYEQYF.

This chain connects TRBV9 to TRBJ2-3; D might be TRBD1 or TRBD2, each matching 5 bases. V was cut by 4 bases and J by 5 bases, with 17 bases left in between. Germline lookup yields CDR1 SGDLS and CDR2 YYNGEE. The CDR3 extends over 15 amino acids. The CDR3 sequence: CASSYRDGLGDTQYF. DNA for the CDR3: TGTGCCAGCAGCTACCGGGACGGCCTGGGAGATACGCAGTATTTT. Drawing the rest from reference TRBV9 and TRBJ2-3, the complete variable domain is DSGVTQTPKHLITATGQRVTLRCSPRSGDLSVYWYQQSLDQGLQFLIQYYNGEERAKGNILERFSAQQFPDLHSELNLSSLELGDSALYFCASSYRDGLGDTQYFGPGTRLTVL.

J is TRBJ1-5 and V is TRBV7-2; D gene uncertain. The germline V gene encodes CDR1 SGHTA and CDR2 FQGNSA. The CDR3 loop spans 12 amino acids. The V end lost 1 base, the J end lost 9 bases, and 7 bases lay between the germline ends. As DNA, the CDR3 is TGTGCCAGCAGCTTAGTTTCAGGGCCCCAGCATTTT. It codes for CASSLVSGPQHF.

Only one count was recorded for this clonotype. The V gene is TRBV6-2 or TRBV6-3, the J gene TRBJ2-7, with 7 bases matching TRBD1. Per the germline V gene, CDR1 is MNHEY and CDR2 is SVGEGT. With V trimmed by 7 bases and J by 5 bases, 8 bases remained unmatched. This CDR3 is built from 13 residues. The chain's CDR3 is CASTPRQGHEQYF. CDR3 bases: TGTGCCAGCACCCCCCGACAGGGCCACGAGCAGTACTTC.

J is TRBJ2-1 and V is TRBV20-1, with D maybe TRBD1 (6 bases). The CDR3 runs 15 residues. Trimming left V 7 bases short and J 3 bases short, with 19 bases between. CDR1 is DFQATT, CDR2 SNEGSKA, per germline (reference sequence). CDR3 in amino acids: CSGSAGAIYYNEQFF. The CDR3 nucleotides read TGCAGTGGATCTGCAGGGGCCATATACTACAATGAGCAGTTCTTC.

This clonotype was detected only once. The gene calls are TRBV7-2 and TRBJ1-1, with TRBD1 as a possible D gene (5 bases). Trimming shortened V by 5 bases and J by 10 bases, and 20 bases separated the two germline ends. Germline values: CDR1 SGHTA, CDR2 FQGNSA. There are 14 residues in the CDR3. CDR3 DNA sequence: TGTGCCAGCAGCCCCGACCCACAGGTACCGGGAGCTTTCTTT. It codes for CASSPDPQVPGAFF.

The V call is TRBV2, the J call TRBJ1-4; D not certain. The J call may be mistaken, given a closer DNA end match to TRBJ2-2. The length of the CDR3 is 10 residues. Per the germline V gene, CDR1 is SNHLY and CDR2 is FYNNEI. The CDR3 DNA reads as TGTGCCAGCAGTGGGGGGGAGCTGTTTTTT. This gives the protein CASSGGELFF.

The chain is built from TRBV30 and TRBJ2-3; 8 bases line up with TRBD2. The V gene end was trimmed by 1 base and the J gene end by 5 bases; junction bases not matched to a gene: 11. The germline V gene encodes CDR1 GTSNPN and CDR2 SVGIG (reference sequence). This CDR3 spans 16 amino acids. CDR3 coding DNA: TGTGCCTGGAGTGAACCCGGCCGGCTAGCGGGAGATACGCAGTATTTT. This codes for CAWSEPGRLAGDTQYF.

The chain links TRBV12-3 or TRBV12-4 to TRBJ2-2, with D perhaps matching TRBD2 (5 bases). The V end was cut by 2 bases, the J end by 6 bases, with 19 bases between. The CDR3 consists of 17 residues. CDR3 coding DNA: TGTGCCAGCAGTTTAAACTCGCTGGGAACACTAGCCGGGGAGCTGTTTTTT. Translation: CASSLNSLGTLAGELFF.